A single sample gave rise to the 27 T cell receptor beta chains below, sequenced in a study of spatial heterogeneity in lung cancer. TCRdb recomputed calls from the 5' RACE reads with MiXCR, one row per CDR3 protein. The sample shows about 38,000 distinct CDR3 sequences, 5% to 5.5% of them seen only once. Described time point: sample taken at primary tumor resection. The source was PBMCs, collected at surgery. The receptors were gathered from a female donor with early-stage non-small cell lung cancer.

The V call is TRBV6-5, the J call TRBJ1-2, with 8 bases that match TRBD1. The germline CDR1 and CDR2 sequences are MNHEY and SVGAGI. Trimming at V came to 0 bases and at J to 4 bases, leaving 4 bases not matched to a gene. This CDR3 contains 15 residues. Here the CDR3 DNA reads TGTGCCAGCAGTTACTCGACAGGGGTTCCCTATGGCTACACCTTC. Encoded protein: CASSYSTGVPYGYTF.

This clonotype has ten or more counts. The chain combines TRBV29-1 with TRBJ2-5; D possibly corresponds to TRBD2 (5 bases). This CDR3 is 14 amino acids long. The V end was cut by 1 base, the J end by 1 base, with 10 bases between. Germline assignment: CDR1 SQVTM and CDR2 ANQGSEA. The CDR3: CSVEGLRTQETQYF. In DNA, the CDR3 is TGCAGCGTTGAAGGACTACGGACCCAAGAGACCCAGTACTTC.

The chain couples TRBV11-2 to TRBJ1-1; 10 bases match TRBD1. Germline-derived CDR1 and CDR2 are SGHAT and FQNNGV. V lost 6 bases to trimming and J lost 9 bases; unmatched junction nucleotides: 10. This CDR3 comprises 14 residues. CDR3 nucleotide sequence: TGTGCCAGCAGTTTGACAGGGGGCGAGTGGAAAGCTTTCTTT. It encodes CASSLTGGEWKAFF.

This clonotype was observed at least ten times. The chain carries TRBV20-1 and TRBJ2-5; D is undetermined. The germline V and J ends were trimmed by 5 bases and 4 bases, with 11 bases remaining between them. CDR1 and CDR2 (germline): DFQATT, SNEGSKA (reference sequence). The CDR3 covers 12 residues. CDR3 sequence reads: CSASPRGETQYF. The CDR3 region has the DNA TGCAGTGCTTCGCCCCGCGGAGAGACCCAGTACTTC.

This clonotype was recorded at least ten times. This sequence joins TRBV9 and TRBJ1-6; D gene uncertain. CDR1 is SGDLS and CDR2 is YYNGEE in the germline V gene. This CDR3 has 15 residues. V shed 3 bases and J shed 7 bases, with 14 bases lying between them. This CDR3 is CASSAGRPGNSPLHF. As DNA, the CDR3 is TGTGCCAGCAGCGCAGGACGGCCGGGGAATTCACCCCTCCACTTT.

This clonotype was counted at least ten times. This chain connects TRBV5-6 to TRBJ2-7; 10 bases align to TRBD2. The CDR3 spans 14 residues. CDR1 and CDR2 from the germline V gene are SGHDT and YYEEEE. Trimming removed 3 bases from V and 1 base from J; junction bases left unmatched: 1. The CDR3 is CASSYSGGSYEQYF. The CDR3 DNA sequence: TGTGCCAGCAGCTATAGCGGGGGGTCCTACGAGCAGTACTTC.

The CDR3 DNA follows: TGTGCCAGCAGGGGTAGCGGGTCCGGGTATACGCAGTATTTT. It is translated as CASRGSGSGYTQYF. This chain uses TRBV6-2 or TRBV6-3 with TRBJ2-3; 7 positions agree with TRBD2. This CDR3 has 14 residues. The junction had 10 bases not matched to a gene; V was cut back by 6 bases and J by 7 bases. Germline assignment: CDR1 MNHEY and CDR2 SVGEGT.

In its sample, this clonotype was seen many times. V is TRBV29-1 and J is TRBJ2-5; TRBD2 matches at 7 bases. The ends lost 6 bases at V and 3 bases at J; junction bases unmatched: 4. Germline V CDR1 and CDR2: SQVTM, ANQGSEA. This CDR3 is built from 12 residues. For the CDR3, the DNA is TGCAGCGTGGGACTAATTAAAGAGACCCAGTACTTC. Its protein is CSVGLIKETQYF.

The table lists this clonotype with many counts. The chain uses TRBV12-3 or TRBV12-4 and TRBJ2-3, with 10 bases aligning to TRBD2. Trimming took 6 bases from V and 2 from J; bases not matched to a gene: 8. This CDR3 is 16 amino acids long. The CDR3 nucleotides are TGTGCCAGCAGCCCGAACCTAGCGGGGGCCACAGATACGCAGTATTTT. Protein product: CASSPNLAGATDTQYF.

The gene calls are TRBV5-1 and TRBJ2-5; D is tentatively TRBD1 or TRBD2 (6 bases each). Germline V gene lookup returns CDR1 SGHRS and CDR2 YFSETQ. CDR3 length equals 11 residues. Trimming cost V 4 bases and J 7 bases, with 8 bases left between them. This CDR3 reads CASSEGGTQYF. The DNA of the CDR3 is TGCGCCAGCAGCGAGGGGGGGACCCAGTACTTC.

This clonotype was recorded at least ten times. The chain has TRBV28 and TRBJ1-6; 7 bases line up with TRBD1. Germline CDR1 MDHEN, CDR2 SYDVKM. Losses at the gene ends were 1 base for V and 4 bases for J; bases not matched to a gene: 4. CDR3 length: 16 amino acids. Here the CDR3 reads CASSLYQGEYNSPLHF. CDR3 in DNA: TGTGCCAGCAGTTTATATCAGGGGGAGTATAATTCACCCCTCCACTTT.

This clonotype was found many times. V and J are TRBV6-2 or TRBV6-3 and TRBJ2-7; the D gene is possibly TRBD2 (6 bases). CDR1 and CDR2 from the germline V gene are MNHEY and SVGEGT. Trimming removed 5 bases from V and 0 bases from J, with 11 bases in between. The CDR3 is 14 amino acids. The CDR3 is CASSQRRGSYEQYF. CDR3 DNA: TGTGCCAGCAGTCAAAGGAGGGGCTCCTACGAGCAGTACTTC.

This clonotype has at least ten counts. The chain uses TRBV5-4 and TRBJ2-3, with 8 nucleotides matching TRBD2. The CDR3 runs to 16 residues. From germline, CDR1 is SGHNT and CDR2 YYREEE (reference sequence). With V trimmed by 4 bases and J by 2 bases, 9 bases remained unmatched. In DNA form, the CDR3 reads TGTGCCAGCAGCCCCCGCGAGCGGGGGACCACAGATACGCAGTATTTT. This encodes CASSPRERGTTDTQYF.

This clonotype turned up a few times. No conserved phenylalanine or tryptophan is present at the end of the CDR3, so a read error is the likely explanation. This CDR3 reads CAISRQGYGYTS. In nucleotides, the CDR3 is TGTGCCATCAGTCGACAGGGCTATGGCTACACCTCC. The chain uses TRBV10-3 and TRBJ1-2; 7 nucleotides match TRBD1. Germline V lookup: CDR1 ENHRY, CDR2 SYGVKD. The CDR3 contains 12 residues. J gave up 4 bases and V 5 bases, and 1 base lay outside the gene matches.

This clonotype appeared many times. The chain carries TRBV28 and TRBJ1-2; D perhaps matches TRBD1 (5 bases). Germline V CDR1 and CDR2: MDHEN, SYDVKM. The ends were cut back, 8 bases at V and 8 bases at J, with 15 bases in the middle. This CDR3 spans 12 amino acids. Here the CDR3 reads CASGLWQGGYTF. DNA of the CDR3: TGTGCCAGCGGTCTTTGGCAGGGCGGCTACACCTTC.

This clonotype was counted at least ten times. The V call is TRBV7-6, the J call TRBJ1-2, with 7 bases lining up with TRBD1. Germline V CDR1 and CDR2: SGHVS, FNYEAQ. With 3 bases clipped from V and 2 bases from J, the junction kept 9 bases outside the gene matches. The CDR3 has 16 amino acids. CDR3 sequence: CASSFHRGPLNYGYTF. The CDR3 DNA follows: TGTGCCAGCAGCTTTCACAGGGGTCCTCTGAACTATGGCTACACCTTC.

This clonotype was observed many times. This rearrangement joins TRBV9 to TRBJ1-2; D remains ambiguous. CDR3 length equals 14 residues. The germline CDR1 and CDR2 sequences are SGDLS and YYNGEE. Trimming pared 3 bases from V and 5 bases from J, leaving 14 bases between. CDR3 in amino acids: CASSGSGPLYGYTF. For the CDR3, the DNA is TGTGCCAGCAGCGGCTCCGGGCCACTTTATGGCTACACCTTC.

This clonotype was seen a handful of times. The chain links TRBV28 to TRBJ2-2; the D gene could be TRBD1 or TRBD2 (5 bases each). Between the trimmed V and J ends, which lost 3 bases and 14 bases, there was a span of 13 bases. From germline, CDR1 is MDHEN and CDR2 SYDVKM. CDR3 length: 12 amino acids. The CDR3 protein is CASSFERGSLFF. CDR3 DNA: TGTGCCAGCAGTTTCGAGAGGGGATCACTGTTTTTT.

By share, this clonotype counts as medium-sized. V is TRBV2 and J is TRBJ1-1; D ambiguous. The V end was cut by 4 bases, the J end by 0 bases, with 3 bases between. Germline assignment: CDR1 SNHLY and CDR2 FYNNEI. The CDR3 runs to 12 residues. The CDR3: CASSVLNTEAFF. The CDR3 DNA is TGTGCCAGCAGTGTACTGAACACTGAAGCTTTCTTT.

Many counts were recorded for this clonotype. The CDR3 bases are TGTGCCAGCAGTGAAGCCCCTCTAGCGGGGGGGTTCTACAATGAGCAGTTCTTC. Protein product: CASSEAPLAGGFYNEQFF. The rearrangement joins TRBV2 to TRBJ2-1; 12 bases agree with TRBD2. The CDR3 loop spans 18 amino acids. Germline trimming cut 0 bases from V and 3 bases from J; bases unmatched to any gene: 6. Germline V gene lookup returns CDR1 SNHLY and CDR2 FYNNEI.

Concerning this clonotype: This may come from a read error, since a much larger clone is one base off. The chain employs TRBV25-1 and TRBJ2-5; TRBD2 aligns across 7 bases. The CDR3 is made up of 15 amino acids. CDR1 is MGHDK and CDR2 is SYGVNS in the germline V gene. The V segment lost 5 bases and the J segment 5 bases; nucleotides outside the gene matches: 11. The CDR3 nucleotides read TGTGCCAGCAGTAGAGCGGGGTCATCTAGCGAGACCCAGTACTTC. Its translation: CASSRAGSSSETQYF.

This clonotype was seen more than once but under ten times. The chain has TRBV2 and TRBJ2-3; 8 bases line up with TRBD1. Germline values: CDR1 SNHLY, CDR2 FYNNEI. The CDR3 has 16 residues. The ends lost 6 bases at V and 1 base at J; junction bases unmatched: 9. The CDR3 protein is CASSGGRTGRTDTQYF. Written as DNA, the CDR3 is TGTGCCAGCAGCGGAGGTCGGACAGGGCGCACAGATACGCAGTATTTT.

The table lists this clonotype with many counts. This rearrangement joins TRBV5-1 to TRBJ1-1; 7 bases align to TRBD1. Germline V lookup: CDR1 SGHRS, CDR2 YFSETQ. V lost 0 bases to trimming and J lost 5 bases; unmatched junction nucleotides: 4. CDR3 length: 14 amino acids. The CDR3 DNA follows: TGCGCCAGCAGCTTGGGACAGGGTCATACTGAAGCTTTCTTT. Translation gives CASSLGQGHTEAFF.

This clonotype appeared a few times. The chain employs TRBV20-1 and TRBJ2-1; possible D gene TRBD2, 6 bases. V dropped 1 base and J dropped 9 bases, with 13 bases sitting between them. This CDR3 has 13 amino acids. The V gene's germline CDR1 is DFQATT and CDR2 SNEGSKA (reference sequence). The CDR3: CSARASSAPEQFF. CDR3 DNA: TGCAGTGCTAGAGCCTCTAGCGCTCCTGAGCAGTTCTTC.

This chain uses TRBV5-4 with TRBJ2-7; maybe TRBD1 (5 bases). The germline V gene encodes CDR1 SGHNT and CDR2 YYREEE (reference sequence). V was cut by 4 bases and J by 0 bases, with 11 bases left in between. The CDR3 spans 14 residues. This chain's CDR3 is CASSQGATSYEQYF. CDR3 nucleotide sequence: TGTGCCAGCAGCCAAGGGGCGACCTCCTACGAGCAGTACTTC.

At least ten counts were recorded for this clonotype. The chain is built from TRBV28 and TRBJ1-1, with D unclear. From germline, CDR1 is MDHEN and CDR2 SYDVKM. Trimming cost V 3 bases and J 2 bases, with 7 bases left between them. CDR3 length: 13 residues. DNA for the CDR3: TGTGCCAGCAGTTTGGCGGAAAACACTGAAGCTTTCTTT. The encoded protein is CASSLAENTEAFF. The full variable domain, rest sourced from reference TRBV28 and TRBJ1-1, is DVKVTQSSRYLVKRTGEKVFLECVQDMDHENMFWYRQDPGLGLRLIYFSYDVKMKEKGDIPEGYSVSREKKERFSLILESASTNQTSMYLCASSLAENTEAFFGQGTRLTVV.

This clonotype was counted at least ten times. This chain links TRBV12-3 or TRBV12-4 with TRBJ1-1; 7 nucleotides line up with TRBD1. The CDR3 contains 15 residues. The junction had 6 bases not matched to a gene; V was cut back by 5 bases and J by 0 bases. This CDR3 is CASSAPGQLNTEAFF. For the CDR3, the DNA is TGTGCCAGCAGTGCTCCGGGACAGCTGAACACTGAAGCTTTCTTT.